The clone carrying this T cell receptor beta chain was recorded a few times. The data stem from a study of tumor and adjacent non-tumor tissue in lung cancer. The template was RNA from unsorted bulk tissue. The normal lung tissue was taken more than 3 cm from the tumor edge. The germline V and J ends were trimmed by 2 bases and 4 bases, with 3 bases remaining between them. CDR1 SEHNR and CDR2 FQNEAQ come from the germline V gene (reference sequence). This CDR3 is 12 amino acids long. The library came from three nested PCR rounds adapted from ARM-PCR protocols. TCRdb re-called the multiplex PCR reads with MiXCR, one entry per CDR3 protein. The sample includes about 60,000 distinct CDR3 sequences, 61% seen only once; the top ten take roughly a third.

The chain recombines TRBV7-9 with TRBJ1-5; no firm D call. The sequenced sample consisted of distant non-tumor lung tissue. The receptor was derived from a man aged 65 to 79 with non-small cell lung cancer. The CDR3 here is CASSLQNQPQHF. As DNA, the CDR3 is TGTGCCAGCAGCTTACAGAATCAGCCCCAGCATTTT. The variable domain in full, completed from reference TRBV7-9 and TRBJ1-5, reads DTGVSQNPRHKITKRGQNVTFRCDPISEHNRLYWYRQTLGQGPEFLTYFQNEAQLEKSRLLSDRFSAERPKGSFSTLEIQRTEQGDSAMYLCASSLQNQPQHFGDGTRLSIL.